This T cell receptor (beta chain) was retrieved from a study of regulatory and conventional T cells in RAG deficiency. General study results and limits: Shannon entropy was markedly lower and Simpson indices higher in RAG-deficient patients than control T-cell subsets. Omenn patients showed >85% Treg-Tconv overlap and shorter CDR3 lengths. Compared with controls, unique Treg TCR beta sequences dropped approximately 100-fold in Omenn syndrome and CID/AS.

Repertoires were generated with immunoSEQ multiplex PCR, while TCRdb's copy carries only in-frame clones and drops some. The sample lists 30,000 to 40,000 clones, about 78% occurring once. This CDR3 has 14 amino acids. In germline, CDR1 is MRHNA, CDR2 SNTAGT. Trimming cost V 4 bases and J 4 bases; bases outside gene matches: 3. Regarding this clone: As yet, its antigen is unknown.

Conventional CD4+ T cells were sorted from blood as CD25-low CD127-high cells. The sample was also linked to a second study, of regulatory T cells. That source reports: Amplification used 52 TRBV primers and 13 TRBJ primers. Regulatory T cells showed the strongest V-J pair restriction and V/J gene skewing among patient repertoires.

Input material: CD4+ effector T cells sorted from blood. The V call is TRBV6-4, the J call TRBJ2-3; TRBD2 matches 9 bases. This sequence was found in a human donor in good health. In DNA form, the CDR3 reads TGTGCCAGCAGTGTAGAGCGGGGGGCAGATACGCAGTATTTT. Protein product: CASSVERGADTQYF.